The rows below give T cell receptor beta chains drawn from one sample of a study of cytotoxic CD8 clonotypes in ibrutinib-treated CLL. The table came from immunoSEQ multiplex PCR; TCRdb's copy has only in-frame clones and leaves some out. The sample lists about 28,000 clones; roughly 60% were seen once. Here the sequenced sample was PBMCs, taken before ibrutinib treatment. The receptors shown here come from a human donor with chronic lymphocytic leukemia. Each CDR3 is given with its conserved first and last residue. Each record gives: D gene, clone size, J gene, V gene, CDR3 protein, CDR3 DNA. A D gene is named only where the DNA matches it firmly. Size tells how often a clone was seen (once, few, many) or the class of an expanded clone, and some rows leave it out.

NA NA TRBJ2-7 TRBV6-5 CASRPGRIRDEQYF TGTGCCAGCAGACCCGGAAGGATTCGCGACGAGCAGTACTTC
NA NA TRBJ1-6 TRBV27 CASSLREDSPLHF TGTGCCAGCAGTTTGAGAGAAGACTCACCCCTCCACTTT
NA NA TRBJ2-1 TRBV28 CASSSTFGGSSYNEQFF TGTGCCAGCAGTTCCACCTTTGGTGGCTCCTCCTACAATGAGCAGTTCTTC
TRBD2 NA TRBJ2-5 TRBV2 CASNLEREGETQYF TGTGCCAGCAATCTAGAGCGGGAGGGGGAGACCCAGTACTTC
TRBD2 NA TRBJ2-1 TRBV9 CASSVGTSGWEQFF TGTGCCAGCAGCGTAGGGACTAGCGGGTGGGAGCAGTTCTTC
NA few TRBJ2-7 TRBV7-9 CASTGYNRASYEQYF TGTGCCAGCACGGGTTATAATAGGGCTTCCTACGAGCAGTACTTC
TRBD1 once TRBJ1-4 TRBV28 CASSLPGGAGEKLFF TGTGCCAGCAGTCTTCCAGGGGGGGCAGGAGAAAAACTGTTTTTT
NA few TRBJ2-5 TRBV5-1 CASSQVQETQYF TGCGCCAGCAGCCAGGTCCAAGAGACCCAGTACTTC
TRBD1 few TRBJ1-6 TRBV7-8 CASSSTGANSPLHF TGTGCCAGCAGCTCTACAGGGGCAAATTCACCCCTCCACTTT
NA NA TRBJ2-1 TRBV20-1 CSAREETRQFF TGCAGTGCTAGAGAGGAGACAAGACAGTTCTTC
NA NA TRBJ1-5 TRBV2 CASEGSNQPQHF TGTGCCAGCGAGGGCAGCAATCAGCCCCAGCATTTT